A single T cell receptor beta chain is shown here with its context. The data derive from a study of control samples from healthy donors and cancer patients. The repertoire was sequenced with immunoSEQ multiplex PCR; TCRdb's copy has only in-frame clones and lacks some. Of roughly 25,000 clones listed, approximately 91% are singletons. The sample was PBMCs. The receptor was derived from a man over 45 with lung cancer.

The CDR3 spells CASSEIGAGANVLTF. The CDR3 DNA reads as TGTGCCAGCAGTGAAATAGGAGCTGGGGCCAACGTCCTGACTTTC. This sequence joins TRBV2 and TRBJ2-6; no clear D gene. CDR1 and CDR2 (germline): SNHLY, FYNNEI. The CDR3 extends over 15 amino acids. Trimming took off 2 bases at V and 2 bases at J, with 7 bases between the two ends. Full variable domain (outside the CDR3, taken from reference TRBV2 and TRBJ2-6): EPEVTQTPSHQVTQMGQEVILRCVPISNHLYFYWYRQILGQKVEFLVSFYNNEISEKSEIFDDQFSVERPDGSNFTLKIRSTKLEDSAMYFCASSEIGAGANVLTFGAGSRLTVL.